These 27 T cell receptor beta chains were sequenced from one sample in a study of T cells in Graves' hyperthyroidism and ophthalmopathy. TCR beta CDR3 regions were amplified from RNA transcripts. HTBI primers drove first-round RT-PCR of the TCR CDR3. TCRdb re-called the multiplex PCR reads with MiXCR, one entry per CDR3 protein. The sample lists over 550,000 distinct CDR3 sequences, 16% occurring once. The sequencing sample was made of blood. The receptors derive from a woman between 18 and 29 years old with Graves' hyperthyroidism.

This clonotype was picked up many times. This chain joins TRBV7-8 and TRBJ2-7; maybe TRBD1 (5 bases). Germline CDR1 and CDR2: SGHVS and FQNEAQ. V gave up 6 bases and J gave up 2 bases, with 11 bases separating them. The CDR3 extends over 13 amino acids. The CDR3 loop reads CASRGYRTYEQYF. The DNA for the CDR3 is TGTGCCAGCAGAGGTTACAGGACCTACGAGCAGTACTTC.

The genes are TRBV7-9 and TRBJ2-3, with D possibly being TRBD1 (6 bases). This CDR3 spans 15 amino acids. Germline values: CDR1 SEHNR, CDR2 FQNEAQ (reference sequence). Trimming stripped 3 bases from V and 0 bases from J, with 10 bases between. This chain's CDR3 is CASSLVQGSTDTQYF. In DNA form, the CDR3 reads TGTGCCAGCAGCTTGGTACAGGGTAGCACAGATACGCAGTATTTT.

The rearrangement joins TRBV18 to TRBJ2-1; no definite D call. Trimming shortened V by 3 bases and J by 0 bases, and 15 bases separated the two germline ends. This CDR3 has 17 residues. CDR1 and CDR2 (germline): KGHSH, LQKENI. The CDR3 DNA sequence: TGTGCCAGCTCACCTTTAAATGCAGGCTACTCCTACAATGAGCAGTTCTTC. Its protein is CASSPLNAGYSYNEQFF.

The rearrangement links TRBV12-3 or TRBV12-4 to TRBJ1-2; the match to TRBD1 covers 7 bases. CDR3 size: 14 residues. With 6 bases clipped from V and 7 bases from J, the junction kept 11 bases outside the gene matches. CDR3 coding DNA: TGTGCCAGCAGCCCCGCTGACAGGGCCCGTGGCTACACCTTC. Translating gives CASSPADRARGYTF.

V is TRBV10-2 and J is TRBJ2-5; TRBD2 aligns across 10 bases. The V gene end was trimmed by 3 bases and the J gene end by 5 bases; junction bases not matched to a gene: 9. Looked up from germline, CDR1 is WSHSY and CDR2 is SAAADI. The CDR3 loop spans 16 amino acids. CDR3 residues: CASSDPGLAGEETQYF. Written as DNA, the CDR3 is TGCGCCAGCAGTGATCCGGGGCTAGCGGGAGAGGAGACCCAGTACTTC.

The chain has TRBV6-6 and TRBJ1-3; unclear D gene. Germline-derived CDR1 and CDR2 are MNHNY and SVGAGI (reference sequence). Deletions cut 2 bases from V and 4 bases from J, with 6 bases between. This CDR3 spans 13 amino acids. CDR3 bases: TGTGCCAGCAGTTACGTGGAAGGAAACACCATATATTTT. This sequence encodes CASSYVEGNTIYF.

This clonotype has a count of ten or more. CDR3 protein: CASTPGDEQFF. In nucleotides, the CDR3 is TGTGCCAGCACCCCGGGGGATGAGCAGTTCTTC. The rearrangement links TRBV12-3 or TRBV12-4 to TRBJ2-1, with D possibly TRBD2 on 6 matching bases. This CDR3 is 11 amino acids long. V was shortened by 7 bases and J by 8 bases, with 9 bases between the two germline ends.

In its sample, this clonotype was seen a few times. The chain recombines TRBV29-1 with TRBJ2-7; TRBD1 matches at 11 bases. CDR1 is SQVTM and CDR2 is ANQGSEA in the germline V gene. Germline trimming cut 6 bases from V and 3 bases from J; bases unmatched to any gene: 1. This CDR3 has 12 residues. CDR3 residues: CSVGTGGYEQYF. The CDR3 DNA reads TGCAGCGTCGGGACAGGGGGCTACGAGCAGTACTTC.

The rearrangement joins TRBV12-3 or TRBV12-4 to TRBJ1-3; 7 bases agree with TRBD1. V lost 3 bases and J lost 1; bases outside the gene matches: 12. The CDR3 has 18 amino acids. In DNA, the CDR3 is TGTGCCAGCAGTTTTCCTTTAGCCCTACAGGGGTCTGGAAACACCATATATTTT. Translating gives CASSFPLALQGSGNTIYF.

This clonotype turned up a few times. V is TRBV6-2 or TRBV6-3 and J is TRBJ1-6; no definite D call. Germline V gives CDR1 MNHEY, CDR2 SVGEGT. The CDR3 loop spans 11 amino acids. The ends were cut back, 6 bases at V and 11 bases at J, with 8 bases in the middle. CDR3 DNA sequence: TGTGCCAGCAGGATAGGTACACCCCTCCACTTT. Its translation is CASRIGTPLHF.

The table lists this clonotype with a few counts. The J gene is TRBJ2-4, the V gene TRBV28, with TRBD1 matching over 8 bases. J gave up 3 bases and V 2 bases, and 12 bases lay outside the gene matches. The CDR3 length is 18 residues. Germline V gene lookup returns CDR1 MDHEN and CDR2 SYDVKM. CDR3 nucleotide sequence: TGTGCCAGCAGTTTAAAGGCAGGGGGCATTGAGGACAAAAACATTCAGTACTTC. Its protein is CASSLKAGGIEDKNIQYF.

This chain uses TRBV20-1 with TRBJ2-2, with TRBD2 as a possible D gene (6 bases). The CDR3 is 15 residues long. Germline V CDR1 and CDR2: DFQATT, SNEGSKA (reference sequence). Trimming removed 3 bases at V and 0 bases at J, with 11 bases between. The CDR3 DNA reads as TGCAGTGCTAGGGCGGGAACGTCGAACACCGGGGAGCTGTTTTTT. Its protein product is CSARAGTSNTGELFF.

This clonotype was recorded many times. The chain is built from TRBV10-1 and TRBJ2-4; D gene uncertain. The germline V gene has CDR1 WNHNN and CDR2 SYGVQD (reference sequence). CDR3 size: 14 residues. The V gene lost 3 bases and the J gene lost 0 bases, with 6 bases spanning the gap. CDR3 in amino acids: CASSESLAKNIQYF. The CDR3 nucleotides read TGCGCCAGCAGTGAATCATTAGCCAAAAACATTCAGTACTTC.

This clonotype was counted a few times. V gene TRBV28 combines with J gene TRBJ2-7; D not resolved. From germline, CDR1 is MDHEN and CDR2 SYDVKM. The V end was cut by 4 bases, the J end by 2 bases, with 18 bases between. This CDR3 comprises 16 residues. CDR3: CASSSPSTVQAYEQYF. The CDR3 DNA follows: TGTGCCAGCAGTTCACCTTCCACGGTGCAGGCCTACGAGCAGTACTTC.

This clonotype was detected ten times or more. This chain links TRBV5-1 with TRBJ1-2, with D perhaps matching TRBD1 (5 bases). This CDR3 has 12 residues. Trimming pared 2 bases from V and 6 bases from J, leaving 8 bases between. Germline lookup yields CDR1 SGHRS and CDR2 YFSETQ. The CDR3: CASSLSGDGYTF. CDR3 coding DNA: TGCGCCAGCAGCTTATCGGGGGATGGCTACACCTTC.

This clonotype has a handful of counts. The rearrangement uses TRBV5-6 and TRBJ1-2, with 7 bases lining up with TRBD1. With 6 bases clipped from V and 4 bases from J, the junction kept 3 bases outside the gene matches. CDR1 SGHDT and CDR2 YYEEEE come from the germline V gene. The CDR3 is 12 residues long. CDR3 in amino acids: CASTKGAYGYTF. DNA of the CDR3: TGTGCCAGCACCAAGGGGGCCTATGGCTACACCTTC.

In regard to this clonotype: A read error is possible here, since a much larger clone lies one base away. The chain carries TRBV20-1 and TRBJ2-7; 11 bases fit TRBD1. The CDR3 consists of 16 residues. CDR1 and CDR2 (germline): DFQATT, SNEGSKA (reference sequence). Losses at the gene ends were 5 bases for V and 1 base for J; bases not matched to a gene: 10. The CDR3 is CSAYRTGGPTSYEQYF. The CDR3 coding sequence is TGCAGTGCTTACCGGACAGGGGGCCCCACTTCCTACGAGCAGTACTTC.

The chain has TRBV6-5 and TRBJ2-1; no clear D gene. Germline V gives CDR1 MNHEY, CDR2 SVGAGI. The CDR3 extends over 15 amino acids. V lost 2 bases, J lost 4 bases, and 12 bases lay in between. The CDR3 nucleotides are TGTGCCAGCAGTTACCCTCCGGCGGTTTACAATGAGCAGTTCTTC. Protein product: CASSYPPAVYNEQFF.

This clonotype was detected once. Possible read error: a much larger clone is one base away. The chain carries TRBV7-9 and TRBJ1-1; 10 bases are a match to TRBD1. CDR1 SEHNR and CDR2 FQNEAQ come from the germline V gene (reference sequence). CDR3 size: 14 residues. J was trimmed by 3 bases and V by 4 bases; bases with no gene match: 2. The CDR3 nucleotides are TGTGCCAGCAGCTACGGACAGGGGGACACTGAAGCTTTCTTT. Translation: CASSYGQGDTEAFF. Complete variable domain (other parts from reference TRBV7-9 and TRBJ1-1): DTGVSQNPRHKITKRGQNVTFRCDPISEHNRLYWYRQTLGQGPEFLTYFQNEAQLEKSRLLSDRFSAERPKGSFSTLEIQRTEQGDSAMYLCASSYGQGDTEAFFGQGTRLTVV.

The gene calls are TRBV30 and TRBJ2-7; 12 positions agree with TRBD2. The CDR3 is made up of 16 amino acids. V lost 3 bases to trimming and J lost 6 bases; unmatched junction nucleotides: 12. The V gene's germline CDR1 is GTSNPN and CDR2 SVGIG (reference sequence). CDR3 coding DNA: TGTGCCTGGAGCGGACCCCTGGCTAGCGGGAGGGGCGAGCAGTACTTC. Translating it yields CAWSGPLASGRGEQYF.

A word on this clonotype: A read error may explain this, as a much larger clone is one base away. The rearrangement uses TRBV28 and TRBJ2-5, with D perhaps being TRBD1 or TRBD2 (5 bases each). The CDR3 sequence is 12 residues long. The V and J ends lost 2 bases and 9 bases respectively, with 10 bases between them. From germline, CDR1 is MDHEN and CDR2 SYDVKM. CDR3 protein: CASSLGTGPQYF. In DNA form, the CDR3 reads TGTGCCAGCAGTTTAGGGACCGGACCCCAGTACTTC. Full variable domain (outside the CDR3, taken from reference TRBV28 and TRBJ2-5): DVKVTQSSRYLVKRTGEKVFLECVQDMDHENMFWYRQDPGLGLRLIYFSYDVKMKEKGDIPEGYSVSREKKERFSLILESASTNQTSMYLCASSLGTGPQYFGPGTRLLVL.

The chain recombines TRBV3-1 with TRBJ2-1; 7 bases agree with TRBD1. Germline CDR1 LGHDT, CDR2 YNNKEL (reference sequence). The CDR3 length is 15 residues. The V segment lost 4 bases and the J segment 9 bases; nucleotides outside the gene matches: 12. DNA for the CDR3: TGTGCCAGCAGCCCCTATAGGGGGCAGAGTAGTGAGCAGTTCTTC. This encodes CASSPYRGQSSEQFF.

This clonotype was found many times. The V call is TRBV5-5, the J call TRBJ1-2; no definite D call. The CDR3 loop spans 13 amino acids. V was clipped by 2 bases and J by 6 bases, with 11 bases between them. The V gene's germline CDR1 is SGHKS and CDR2 YYEKEE (reference sequence). The CDR3 region has the DNA TGTGCCAGCAGCTTAAGACGGGAGCATGGCTACACCTTC. Translated: CASSLRREHGYTF.

This clonotype has ten or more counts. The rearrangement joins TRBV7-2 to TRBJ1-1, with D perhaps matching TRBD1 (5 bases). Germline V gene lookup returns CDR1 SGHTA and CDR2 FQGNSA. V was pared by 4 bases and J by 5 bases, with 14 bases between. The CDR3 extends over 14 amino acids. The chain's CDR3 is CASSSQGGGTEAFF. The CDR3, as DNA: TGTGCCAGCAGCTCGCAGGGTGGGGGGACTGAAGCTTTCTTT.

V usage is TRBV4-3 and J usage is TRBJ2-1, with D hard to call. With 0 bases removed from V and 7 bases from J, the gap between germline ends came to 13 bases. There are 15 residues in the CDR3. Germline CDR1 and CDR2: LGHNA and YSLEER. CDR3 nucleotides: TGCGCCAGCAGCCAAGATCGACTGGATCGGAATGAGCAGTTCTTC. This translates into CASSQDRLDRNEQFF.

The chain links TRBV6-1 to TRBJ2-1, with D perhaps TRBD2 (6 bases). Trimming removed 7 bases from V and 2 bases from J, with 12 bases in between. The length of the CDR3 is 14 residues. Per germline, CDR1 MNHNS and CDR2 SASEGT. Here the CDR3 DNA reads TGTGCCAGCATCCTTGCGGGACCCTACAATGAGCAGTTCTTC. Its protein is CASILAGPYNEQFF.

This clonotype was counted between two and nine times. The chain couples TRBV12-3 or TRBV12-4 to TRBJ1-1; maybe TRBD1 (5 bases). Trimming cost V 3 bases and J 5 bases, with 13 bases left between them. CDR3 length equals 14 residues. CDR3 coding DNA: TGTGCCAGCAGTTTTGACAGAGCTCGAACTGAAGCTTTCTTT. Translated, it gives CASSFDRARTEAFF.